The 20 T cell receptor beta chains below were found in one sample sequenced in a study of STAT3 mutations in large granular lymphocyte leukemia. Study-wide results and limits: In T-cell large granular lymphocyte leukemia, about half of patients showed multiple immunodominant subclonotypes.

These receptors have no identified antigens. TCRdb's copy holds only in-frame clones and misses some; the assay was immunoSEQ multiplex PCR. This sample has approximately 12,000 clones, with 90% found just once. The sample taken for sequencing was peripheral blood mononuclear cells. Source of these receptors: a man aged 35 to 55 with T-cell large granular lymphocyte leukemia. Some clones in this sample may be carry-over from other donors' samples.

The chain recombines TRBV7-3 with TRBJ1-2; the match to TRBD1 covers 7 bases. The CDR3 loop spans 15 amino acids. V was clipped by 5 bases and J by 4 bases; unmatched bases: 10. Germline CDR1 is SGHTA and CDR2 is FQGTGA. The CDR3 nucleotides are TGTGCCAGCAGCCCCCAGACAGGGTCTGTCTATGGCTACACCTTC. It specifies CASSPQTGSVYGYTF.

J is TRBJ2-5 and V is TRBV11-2, with 7 bases lining up with TRBD1. Looked up from germline, CDR1 is SGHAT and CDR2 is FQNNGV. The J segment lost 4 bases and the V segment lost 4 bases, leaving 12 bases of the junction unmatched. The CDR3 is 16 residues long. CDR3 loop: CASSSEGAGGLETQYF. In DNA, the CDR3 is TGTGCCAGCAGCTCCGAGGGGGCAGGGGGATTAGAGACCCAGTACTTC.

V is TRBV9 and J is TRBJ2-3; no definite D call. V lost 0 bases to trimming and J lost 4 bases, with 6 bases between them. CDR1 is SGDLS, CDR2 YYNGEE, per germline. The CDR3 loop spans 13 amino acids. DNA of the CDR3: TGTGCCAGCAGCGTAGCTTCGGCAGATACGCAGTATTTT. Its translation: CASSVASADTQYF.

This chain joins TRBV27 and TRBJ1-6; D might be TRBD1 (5 bases). Germline loops: CDR1 MNHEY, CDR2 SMNVEV (reference sequence). The CDR3 loop spans 19 amino acids. V dropped 2 bases and J dropped 7 bases, with 24 bases sitting between them. CDR3 region: CASSLKSSSGGVENSPLHF. The CDR3 nucleotides read TGTGCCAGCAGTTTAAAGTCTTCAAGCGGAGGGGTTGAGAATTCACCCCTCCACTTT.

The chain employs TRBV28 and TRBJ2-7; the match to TRBD2 covers 12 bases. The CDR3 is made up of 15 amino acids. The trim removed 6 bases at V and 4 bases at J, leaving 7 bases unmatched. CDR1 is MDHEN and CDR2 is SYDVKM in the germline V gene. For the CDR3, the DNA is TGTGCCAGCAGAGGACTAGCGGGGTTCTTGTACGAGCAGTACTTC. Residues: CASRGLAGFLYEQYF.

V usage is TRBV6-5 and J usage is TRBJ2-7, with D tentatively TRBD1 (5 bases). The V gene lost 3 bases and the J gene lost 5 bases, with 11 bases spanning the gap. CDR1 and CDR2 (germline): MNHEY, SVGAGI. This CDR3 contains 13 residues. DNA for the CDR3: TGTGCCAGCAGTTATTGGCAGGGTAACGAGCAGTACTTC. Protein: CASSYWQGNEQYF.

This chain joins TRBV5-6 and TRBJ2-5; the match to TRBD2 covers 8 bases. CDR1 is SGHDT and CDR2 is YYEEEE in the germline V gene. This CDR3 region has 15 residues. The J segment lost 5 bases and the V segment lost 3 bases, leaving 9 bases of the junction unmatched. CDR3 bases: TGTGCCAGCAGCTCTCTGCGGGGGGCGATGGAGACCCAGTACTTC. Its translation: CASSSLRGAMETQYF.

This clone has just one count. Its ends do not fully match the called genes, so a read error is possible. This chain connects TRBV30 to TRBJ2-7; 7 positions agree with TRBD1. CDR1 is GTSNPN, CDR2 SVGIG, per germline (reference sequence). This CDR3 is built from 13 residues. CDR3: CALEKIGTENPEF. The CDR3, as DNA: TGTGCCCTGGAAAAGATTGGGACAGAAAATCCTGAGTTC.

The chain couples TRBV5-1 to TRBJ2-1, with 7 nucleotides matching TRBD1. The J segment lost 4 bases and the V segment lost 0 bases, leaving 4 bases of the junction unmatched. CDR3 length: 15 residues. The germline CDR1 and CDR2 sequences are SGHRS and YFSETQ. CDR3: CASSLGTGLYNEQFF. The CDR3 region has the DNA TGCGCCAGCAGCTTGGGGACAGGTCTATACAATGAGCAGTTCTTC.

This sequence joins TRBV19 and TRBJ2-7; D might be TRBD2 (5 bases). The CDR3 consists of 14 residues. V gave up 1 base and J gave up 7 bases, with 14 bases separating them. From germline, CDR1 is LNHDA and CDR2 SQIVND (reference sequence). CDR3 coding DNA: TGTGCCAGTAGTATAGTTCCTGACCGGAGGGAGCAGTACTTC. It codes for CASSIVPDRREQYF.

V and J are TRBV7-2 and TRBJ2-4, with D perhaps matching TRBD1 (6 bases). Looked up from germline, CDR1 is SGHTA and CDR2 is FQGNSA. V shed 3 bases and J shed 7 bases, with 16 bases lying between them. The CDR3 consists of 15 residues. This CDR3 is CASSFPDSARNIQYF. The CDR3 DNA sequence: TGTGCCAGCAGCTTCCCGGACAGCGCTCGTAACATTCAGTACTTC.

This sequence joins TRBV14 and TRBJ2-2; D uncertain. Germline assignment: CDR1 SGHDN and CDR2 FVKESK. The CDR3 has 14 amino acids. V lost 4 bases and J lost 6, with 12 bases in between. The CDR3 DNA reads as TGTGCCAGCAGCCCCTTGGGCCCCCCCGGGGAGCTGTTTTTT. The encoded protein is CASSPLGPPGELFF.

This clone is a singleton in its sample. The rearrangement links TRBV6-6 to TRBJ1-1; tentatively, D is TRBD1 (5 bases). The CDR3 covers 14 residues. Germline assignment: CDR1 MNHNY and CDR2 SVGAGI (reference sequence). V shed 4 bases and J shed 1 base, with 10 bases lying between them. The CDR3 region has the DNA TGTGCCAGCAGTTTCCGACAGCAGAACACTGAAGCTTTCTTT. It codes for CASSFRQQNTEAFF.

This clone was counted a few times. V is TRBV4-2 and J is TRBJ2-3; D ambiguous. V was clipped by 0 bases and J by 6 bases, with 13 bases between them. The CDR3 loop spans 15 amino acids. From germline, CDR1 is LGHNA and CDR2 YNFKEQ. This CDR3 reads CASSQDRISSDTQYF. CDR3 in DNA: TGTGCCAGCAGCCAAGATCGCATTAGCAGCGATACGCAGTATTTT.

The count of this clone is one. The chain has TRBV5-1 and TRBJ2-5; a possible D gene is TRBD2 (6 bases). Trimming stripped 5 bases from V and 5 bases from J, with 19 bases between. Germline V lookup: CDR1 SGHRS, CDR2 YFSETQ. This CDR3 comprises 15 residues. The CDR3 spells CASSSPLTGVETQYF. CDR3 coding DNA: TGCGCCAGCAGTTCTCCTTTAACGGGGGTGGAGACCCAGTACTTC.

This chain joins TRBV29-1 and TRBJ1-1; 8 bases align to TRBD1. CDR1 SQVTM and CDR2 ANQGSEA come from the germline V gene. The CDR3 extends over 14 amino acids. V lost 6 bases, J lost 1 base, and 7 bases stayed unmatched. The CDR3 DNA reads as TGCAGCGTCGAGGATGGGACAGGGAACACTGAAGCTTTCTTT. It translates to CSVEDGTGNTEAFF. Filled out from reference TRBV29-1 and TRBJ1-1, the complete variable domain reads SAVISQKPSRDICQRGTSLTIQCQVDSQVTMMFWYRQQPGQSLTLIATANQGSEATYESGFVIDKFPISRPNLTFSTLTVSNMSPEDSSIYLCSVEDGTGNTEAFFGQGTRLTVV.

CDR3 DNA sequence: TGTGCCAGCACCCCAGGGGCGGCCACTGAAGCTTTCTTT. The encoded protein is CASTPGAATEAFF. The chain joins TRBV7-2 to TRBJ1-1; D might be TRBD1 (6 bases). Trimming cost V 7 bases and J 4 bases, with 13 bases left between them. From germline, CDR1 is SGHTA and CDR2 FQGNSA. This CDR3 is built from 13 residues.

To note about this clone: Mismatch with germline at one junction end may stem from a read error. V is TRBV10-2 and J is TRBJ1-2; a weak D match, TRBD1 (6 bases). Germline V gene sequence: CDR1 WSHSY, CDR2 SAAADI. The CDR3 totals 14 residues. CDR3 protein: CATSGSDRRGGYTF. DNA of the CDR3: TGCGCCACCAGTGGAAGCGACAGGAGAGGTGGCTACACCTTC.

This clone came up once. The chain couples TRBV6-5 to TRBJ2-7, with D tentatively TRBD2 (6 bases). The CDR3 extends over 13 amino acids. Trimming took off 4 bases at V and 2 bases at J, with 9 bases between the two ends. The germline CDR1 and CDR2 sequences are MNHEY and SVGAGI. Here the CDR3 DNA reads TGTGCCAGCAGTTCCGGGGGACCCTACGAGCAGTACTTC. It encodes CASSSGGPYEQYF.

This chain links TRBV5-1 with TRBJ2-3, with 7 nucleotides matching TRBD1. With 3 bases clipped from V and 2 bases from J, the junction kept 6 bases outside the gene matches. This CDR3 is built from 15 residues. CDR1 and CDR2 (germline): SGHRS, YFSETQ. The CDR3 reads CASSYRQGPTDTQYF. The CDR3 DNA is TGCGCCAGCAGCTACAGACAGGGCCCCACAGATACGCAGTATTTT.